This TCR beta chain was retrieved from a study of blood T cells in healthy people across ages. General observations from the study: A greater number of naive CD4+ cells and higher diversity distinguished long-lived donors from aged donors.

The authors ran a second PCR of about 6 to 11 cycles using a sample-barcoded 5' primer and a J-beta primer mix. Template switching added a 12-random-nucleotide identifier to every cDNA molecule. TCRdb reanalysed the 5' RACE reads using MiXCR and keeps one entry per CDR3 protein. The table lists over 1.5 million distinct CDR3 sequences, about 50% of them singletons, with about 2.1% in the top ten. In regard to this clonotype: Its antigen is unknown.

The clonotype originates from a woman aged 40 to 50 in good health. Sequencing was carried out using blood.

In nucleotides, the CDR3 is TGTGCCAGCAGCAAAACGGGCGGACGGACATCTAGCACAGATACGCAGTATTTT. It yields the protein CASSKTGGRTSSTDTQYF. The chain combines TRBV21-1 with TRBJ2-3; TRBD1 was called by the table and not checked on the DNA. TRBV21-1 is a pseudogene locus. The CDR3 is 18 amino acids.